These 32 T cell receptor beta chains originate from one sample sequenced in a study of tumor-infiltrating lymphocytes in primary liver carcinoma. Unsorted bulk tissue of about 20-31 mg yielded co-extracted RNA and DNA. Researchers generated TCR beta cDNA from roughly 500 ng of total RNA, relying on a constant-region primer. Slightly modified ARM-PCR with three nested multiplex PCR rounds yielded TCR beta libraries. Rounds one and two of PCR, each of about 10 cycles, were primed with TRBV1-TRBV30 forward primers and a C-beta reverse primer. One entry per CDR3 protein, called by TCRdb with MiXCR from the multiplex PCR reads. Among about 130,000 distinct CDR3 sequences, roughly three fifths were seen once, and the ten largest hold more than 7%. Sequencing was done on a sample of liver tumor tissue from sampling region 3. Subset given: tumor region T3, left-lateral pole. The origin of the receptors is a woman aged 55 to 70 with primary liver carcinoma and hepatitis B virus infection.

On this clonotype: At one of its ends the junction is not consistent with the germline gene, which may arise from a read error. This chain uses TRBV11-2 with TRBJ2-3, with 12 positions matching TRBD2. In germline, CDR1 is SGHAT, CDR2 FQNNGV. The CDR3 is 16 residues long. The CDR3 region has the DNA TGTGCCAGCAGCTCTGGACTAGCGGGGCACATAGATACGCGGTATTTT. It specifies CASSSGLAGHIDTRYF.

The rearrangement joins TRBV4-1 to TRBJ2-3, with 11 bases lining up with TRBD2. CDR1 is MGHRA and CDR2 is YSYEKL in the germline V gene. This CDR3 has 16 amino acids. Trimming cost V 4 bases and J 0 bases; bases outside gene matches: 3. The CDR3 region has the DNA TGCGCCAGCAGCCTCTGGACTAGCGGGAGCACAGATACGCAGTATTTT. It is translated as CASSLWTSGSTDTQYF.

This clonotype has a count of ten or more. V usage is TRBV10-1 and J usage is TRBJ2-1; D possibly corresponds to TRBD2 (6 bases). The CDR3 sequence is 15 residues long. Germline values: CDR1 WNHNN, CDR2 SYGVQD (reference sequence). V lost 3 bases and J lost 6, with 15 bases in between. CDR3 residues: CASSDRRDRSNEQFF. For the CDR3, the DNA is TGCGCCAGCAGTGATCGGAGGGACCGCTCCAATGAGCAGTTCTTC.

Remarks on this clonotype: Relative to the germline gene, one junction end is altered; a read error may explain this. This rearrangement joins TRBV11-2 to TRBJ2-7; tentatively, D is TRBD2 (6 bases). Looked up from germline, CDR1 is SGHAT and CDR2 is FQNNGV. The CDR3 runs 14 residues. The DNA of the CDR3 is TGTGCCGGCAGCTTAATCGGGAGCTCCTACGAGCAATACTTC. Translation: CAGSLIGSSYEQYF.

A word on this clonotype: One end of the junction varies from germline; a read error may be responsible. CDR3 residues: CDSSYDMVDTGKLFF. CDR3 coding DNA: TGTGACAGCAGTTACGACATGGTAGACACCGGGAAGCTGTTTTTT. The rearrangement joins TRBV6-2 or TRBV6-3 to TRBJ2-2; perhaps TRBD2 as D (5 bases). CDR1 is MNHEY, CDR2 SVGEGT, per germline. The CDR3 spans 15 residues.

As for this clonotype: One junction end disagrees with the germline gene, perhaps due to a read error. The CDR3 here is CASTPFSGTNVLTF. Here the CDR3 DNA reads TGTGCCAGCACCCCATTCTCTGGGACCAACGTCCTTACTTTC. The V call is TRBV28, the J call TRBJ2-6; TRBD1 or TRBD2 may be the D gene (5 bases each). The CDR3 loop spans 14 amino acids. The germline gives CDR1 MDHEN, CDR2 SYDVKM.

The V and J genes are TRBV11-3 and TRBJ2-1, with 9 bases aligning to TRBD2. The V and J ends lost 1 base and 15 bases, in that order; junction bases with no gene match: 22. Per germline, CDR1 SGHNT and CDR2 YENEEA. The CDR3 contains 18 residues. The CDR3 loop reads CASSLGRGGRAGYNERFF. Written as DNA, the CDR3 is TGTGCCAGCAGCTTAGGTCGAGGCGGGAGGGCCGGCTACAATGAACGGTTCTTC.

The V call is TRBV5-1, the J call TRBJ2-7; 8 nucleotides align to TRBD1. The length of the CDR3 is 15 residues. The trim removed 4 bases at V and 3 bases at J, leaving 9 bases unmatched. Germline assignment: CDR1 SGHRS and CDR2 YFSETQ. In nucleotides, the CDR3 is TGCGCCAGCAGCCGATCAGGGGGCGCTGACTACGAGCAGTACTTC. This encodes CASSRSGGADYEQYF.

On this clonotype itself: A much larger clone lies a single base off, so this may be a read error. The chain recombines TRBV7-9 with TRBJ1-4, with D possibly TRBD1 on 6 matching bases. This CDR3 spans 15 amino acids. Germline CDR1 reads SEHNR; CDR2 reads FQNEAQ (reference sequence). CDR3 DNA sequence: TGTGCCAGCACCAACCGGGGGCAGGGAAATGAAAAACTGTTATTT. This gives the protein CASTNRGQGNEKLLF.

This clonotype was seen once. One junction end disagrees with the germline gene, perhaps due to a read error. The CDR3 coding sequence is TGTGTCAGCAGTTTAAGGGCTAGCGGGATATATACGCAGTATTTT. Protein: CVSSLRASGIYTQYF. V gene TRBV28 combines with J gene TRBJ2-3; 9 bases agree with TRBD2. CDR1 and CDR2 (germline): MDHEN, SYDVKM. This CDR3 is built from 15 residues.

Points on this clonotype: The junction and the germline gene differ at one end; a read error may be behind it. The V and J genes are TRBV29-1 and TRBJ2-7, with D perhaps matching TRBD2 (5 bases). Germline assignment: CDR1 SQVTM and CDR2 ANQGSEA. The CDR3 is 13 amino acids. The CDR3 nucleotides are TGCAGCGTTGAAACTAGTGGGAGCTACGATCAGTACTTC. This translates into CSVETSGSYDQYF.

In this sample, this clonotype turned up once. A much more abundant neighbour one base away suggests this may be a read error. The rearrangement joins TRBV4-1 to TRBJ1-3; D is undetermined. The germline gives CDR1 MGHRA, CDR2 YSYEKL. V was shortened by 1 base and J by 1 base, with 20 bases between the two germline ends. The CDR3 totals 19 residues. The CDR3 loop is CASSQAAGITRGSGNTIYF. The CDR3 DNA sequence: TGCGCCAGCAGCCAAGCGGCCGGGATCACACGAGGATCTGGAAACACCATATATTTT.

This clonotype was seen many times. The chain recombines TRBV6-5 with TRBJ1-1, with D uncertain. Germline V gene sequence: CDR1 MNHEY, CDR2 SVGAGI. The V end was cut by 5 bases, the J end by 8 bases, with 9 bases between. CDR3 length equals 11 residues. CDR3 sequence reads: CASSHRGEAFF. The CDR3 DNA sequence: TGTGCCAGCAGTCACCGAGGGGAAGCTTTCTTT.

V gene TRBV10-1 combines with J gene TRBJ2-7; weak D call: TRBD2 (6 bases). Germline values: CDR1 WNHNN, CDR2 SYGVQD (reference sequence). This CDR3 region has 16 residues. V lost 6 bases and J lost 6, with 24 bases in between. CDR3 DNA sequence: TGCGCCAGCAGCCCTAATCTAGCGCAGGATTTCATCGAGCAGTACTTC. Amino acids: CASSPNLAQDFIEQYF.

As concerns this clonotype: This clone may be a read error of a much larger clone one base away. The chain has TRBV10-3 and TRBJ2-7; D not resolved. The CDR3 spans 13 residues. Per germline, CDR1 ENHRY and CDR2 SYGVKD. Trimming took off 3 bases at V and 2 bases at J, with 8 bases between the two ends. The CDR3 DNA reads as TGTGCCATCAGTGACCCGGATGCCTACGAGCAGTACTTC. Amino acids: CAISDPDAYEQYF.

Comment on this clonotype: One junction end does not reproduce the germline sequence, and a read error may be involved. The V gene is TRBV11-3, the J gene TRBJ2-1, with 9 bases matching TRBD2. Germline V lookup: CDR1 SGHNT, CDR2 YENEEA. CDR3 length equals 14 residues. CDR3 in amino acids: CASSSGGRAAERFF. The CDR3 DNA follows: TGTGCCAGCAGCTCTGGCGGGAGGGCCGCGGAGCGGTTCTTC. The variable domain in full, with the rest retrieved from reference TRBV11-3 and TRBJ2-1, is EAGVVQSPRYKIIEKKQPVAFWCNPISGHNTLYWYLQNLGQGPELLIRYENEEAVDDSQLPKDRFSAERLKGVDSTLKIQPAELGDSAVYLCASSSGGRAAERFFGPGTRLTVL.

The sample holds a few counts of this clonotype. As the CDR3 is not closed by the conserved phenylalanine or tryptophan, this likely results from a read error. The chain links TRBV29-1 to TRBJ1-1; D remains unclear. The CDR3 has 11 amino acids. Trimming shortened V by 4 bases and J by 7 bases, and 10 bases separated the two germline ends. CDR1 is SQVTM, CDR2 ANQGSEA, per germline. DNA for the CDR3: TGCAGCGTTGCTTTGCAGGTTGAAGCTTTCTCT. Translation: CSVALQVEAFS.

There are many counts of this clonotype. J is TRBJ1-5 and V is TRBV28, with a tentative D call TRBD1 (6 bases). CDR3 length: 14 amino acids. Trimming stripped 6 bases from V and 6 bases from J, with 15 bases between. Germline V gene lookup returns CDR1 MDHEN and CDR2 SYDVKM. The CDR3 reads CASSLGGRGQPQHF. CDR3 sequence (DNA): TGTGCCAGCAGCCTCGGGGGGCGAGGTCAGCCCCAGCATTTT.

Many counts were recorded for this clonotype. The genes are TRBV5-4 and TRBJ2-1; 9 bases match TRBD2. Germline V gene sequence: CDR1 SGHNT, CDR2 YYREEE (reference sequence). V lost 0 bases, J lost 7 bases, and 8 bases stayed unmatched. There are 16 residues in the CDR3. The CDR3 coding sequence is TGTGCCAGCAGCTTGGGGGCCGGGACTAGCAATAATGAGCAGTTCTTC. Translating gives CASSLGAGTSNNEQFF. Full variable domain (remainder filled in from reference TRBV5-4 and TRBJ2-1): ETGVTQSPTHLIKTRGQQVTLRCSSQSGHNTVSWYQQALGQGPQFIFQYYREEENGRGNFPPRFSGLQFPNYSSELNVNALELDDSALYLCASSLGAGTSNNEQFFGPGTRLTVL.

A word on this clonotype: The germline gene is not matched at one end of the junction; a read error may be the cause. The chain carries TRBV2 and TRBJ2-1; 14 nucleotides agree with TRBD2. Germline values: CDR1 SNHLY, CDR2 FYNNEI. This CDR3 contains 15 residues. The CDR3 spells CVSSGTSGSRNEQFF. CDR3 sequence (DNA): TGTGTCAGCAGCGGGACTAGCGGGAGTAGGAATGAGCAGTTCTTC.

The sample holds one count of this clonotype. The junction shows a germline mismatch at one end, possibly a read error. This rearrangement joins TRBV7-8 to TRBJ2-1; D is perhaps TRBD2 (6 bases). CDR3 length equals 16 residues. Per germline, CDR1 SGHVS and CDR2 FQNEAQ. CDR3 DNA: TGTGGCAGCAGTCCCGGGAGACTATCCTTTTACAATGAGCAGTTCTTC. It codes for CGSSPGRLSFYNEQFF.

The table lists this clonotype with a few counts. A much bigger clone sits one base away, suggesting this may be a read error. CDR3 coding DNA: TGTGCCAGCAGCGAGGGGGAGGGTGCTTTCTTT. Translation gives CASSEGEGAFF. This chain connects TRBV12-3 or TRBV12-4 to TRBJ1-1; TRBD1 might be the D (6 bases). This CDR3 spans 11 amino acids. Trimming stripped 6 bases from V and 11 bases from J, with 13 bases between.

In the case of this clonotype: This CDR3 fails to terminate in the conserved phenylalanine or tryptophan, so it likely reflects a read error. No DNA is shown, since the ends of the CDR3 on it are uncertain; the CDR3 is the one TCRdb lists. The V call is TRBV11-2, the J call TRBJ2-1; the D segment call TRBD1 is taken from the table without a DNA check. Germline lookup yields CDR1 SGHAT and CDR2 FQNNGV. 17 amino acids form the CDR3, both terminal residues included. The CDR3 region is CGSSLTHGQGYRGERFL.

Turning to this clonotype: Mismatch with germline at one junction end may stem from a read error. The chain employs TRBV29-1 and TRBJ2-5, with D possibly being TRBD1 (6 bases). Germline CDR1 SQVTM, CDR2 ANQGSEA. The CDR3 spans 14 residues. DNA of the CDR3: TGCAGCGCAGAAGAGACAGGACGGGGAGAGAACCAGTACTTC. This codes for CSAEETGRGENQYF.

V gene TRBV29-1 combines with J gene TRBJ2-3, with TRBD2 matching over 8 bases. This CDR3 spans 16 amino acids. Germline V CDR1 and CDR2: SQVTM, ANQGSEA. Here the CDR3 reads CSVHRSAAGGGGTQYF. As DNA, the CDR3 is TGCAGTGTCCACAGATCCGCGGCGGGAGGTGGCGGTACGCAGTATTTT.

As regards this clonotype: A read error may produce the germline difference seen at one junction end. The CDR3 coding sequence is TGTACCAGCAACTTAGTTGGGGGCACAGATACGCAGTATTTT. This encodes CTSNLVGGTDTQYF. The rearrangement links TRBV11-2 to TRBJ2-3; D gene uncertain. The CDR3 is made up of 14 amino acids. The germline CDR1 and CDR2 sequences are SGHAT and FQNNGV.

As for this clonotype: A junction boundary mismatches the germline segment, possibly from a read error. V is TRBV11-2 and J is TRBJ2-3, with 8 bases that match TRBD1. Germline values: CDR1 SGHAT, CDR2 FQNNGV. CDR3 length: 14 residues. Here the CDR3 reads CASRWTGITDTQYF. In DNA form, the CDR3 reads TGTGCCAGCCGGTGGACAGGGATTACAGATACACAGTATTTT.

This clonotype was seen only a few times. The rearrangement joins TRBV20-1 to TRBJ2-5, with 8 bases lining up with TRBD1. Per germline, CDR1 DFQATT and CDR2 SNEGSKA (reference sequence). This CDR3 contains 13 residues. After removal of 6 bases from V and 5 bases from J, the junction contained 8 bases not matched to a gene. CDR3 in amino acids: CSAETGALETQYF. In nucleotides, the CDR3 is TGCAGTGCGGAGACAGGGGCCCTTGAGACCCAGTACTTC.

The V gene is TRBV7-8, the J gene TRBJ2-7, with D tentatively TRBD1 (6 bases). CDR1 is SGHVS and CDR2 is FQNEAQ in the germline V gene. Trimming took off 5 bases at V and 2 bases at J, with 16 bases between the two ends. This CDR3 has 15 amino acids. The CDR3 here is CASSTLTGNTYEQYF. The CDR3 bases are TGTGCCAGCAGCACACTCACAGGGAATACCTACGAGCAGTACTTC.

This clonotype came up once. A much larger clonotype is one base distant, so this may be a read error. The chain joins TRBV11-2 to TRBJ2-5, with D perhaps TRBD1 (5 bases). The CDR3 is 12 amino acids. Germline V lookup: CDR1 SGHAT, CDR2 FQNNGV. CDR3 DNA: TGTGTCAGCAGCCACATCACAGGGACCCAGTACTTC. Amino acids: CVSSHITGTQYF.

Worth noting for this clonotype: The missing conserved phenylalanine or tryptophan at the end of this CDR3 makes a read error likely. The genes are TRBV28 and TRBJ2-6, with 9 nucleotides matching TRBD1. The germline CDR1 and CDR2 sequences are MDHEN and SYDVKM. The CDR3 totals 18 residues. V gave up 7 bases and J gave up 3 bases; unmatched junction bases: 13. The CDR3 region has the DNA TGTGCCAGCACTTCACCCAGGACAGGGGACGATGGGGCCAACGTCCTGACTTCC. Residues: CASTSPRTGDDGANVLTS.

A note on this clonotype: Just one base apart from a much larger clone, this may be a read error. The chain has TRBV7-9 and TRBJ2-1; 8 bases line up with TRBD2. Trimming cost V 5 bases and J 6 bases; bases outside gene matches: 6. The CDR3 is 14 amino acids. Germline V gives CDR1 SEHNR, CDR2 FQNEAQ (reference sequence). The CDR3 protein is CASSRTSSCNEQFF. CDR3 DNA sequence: TGTGCCAGCAGCAGGACTAGCAGCTGCAATGAGCAGTTCTTC.